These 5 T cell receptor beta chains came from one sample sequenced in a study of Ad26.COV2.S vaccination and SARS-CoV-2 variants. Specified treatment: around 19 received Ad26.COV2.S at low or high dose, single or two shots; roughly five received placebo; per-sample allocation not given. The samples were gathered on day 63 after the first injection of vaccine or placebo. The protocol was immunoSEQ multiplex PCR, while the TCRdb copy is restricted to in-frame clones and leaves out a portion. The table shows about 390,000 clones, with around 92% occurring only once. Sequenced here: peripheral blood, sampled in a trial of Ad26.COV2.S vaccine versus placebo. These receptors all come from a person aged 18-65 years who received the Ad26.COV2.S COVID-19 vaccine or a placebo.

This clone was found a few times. This CDR3 is CASSPDSGNQPQHF. The CDR3 bases are TGCGCCAGCAGCCCCGACAGTGGCAATCAGCCCCAGCATTTT. This chain connects TRBV5-1 to TRBJ1-5; tentative D call: TRBD1 (5 bases). Germline CDR1 and CDR2: SGHRS and YFSETQ. The length of the CDR3 is 14 residues. The V end was cut by 4 bases, the J end by 2 bases, with 10 bases between.

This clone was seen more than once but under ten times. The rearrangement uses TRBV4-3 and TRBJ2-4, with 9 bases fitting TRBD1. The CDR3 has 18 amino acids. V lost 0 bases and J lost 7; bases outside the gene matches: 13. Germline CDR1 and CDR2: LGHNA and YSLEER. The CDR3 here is CASSQDALNRGQMNIQYF. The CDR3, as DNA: TGCGCCAGCAGCCAAGATGCCCTCAACAGGGGGCAGATGAACATTCAGTACTTC.

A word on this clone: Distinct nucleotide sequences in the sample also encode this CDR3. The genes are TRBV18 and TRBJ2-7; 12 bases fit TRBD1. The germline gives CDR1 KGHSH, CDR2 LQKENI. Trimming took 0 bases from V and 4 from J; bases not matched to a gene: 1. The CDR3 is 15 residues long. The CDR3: CASSPPGQGAYEQYF. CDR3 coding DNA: TGTGCCAGCTCACCACCGGGACAGGGGGCTTACGAGCAGTACTTC.

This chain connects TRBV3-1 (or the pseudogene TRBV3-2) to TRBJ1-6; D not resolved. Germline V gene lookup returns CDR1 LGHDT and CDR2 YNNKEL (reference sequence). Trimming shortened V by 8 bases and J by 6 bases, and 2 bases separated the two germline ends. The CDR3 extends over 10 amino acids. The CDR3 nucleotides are TGTGCCAGCGGTAATTCACCCCTCCACTTT. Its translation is CASGNSPLHF.

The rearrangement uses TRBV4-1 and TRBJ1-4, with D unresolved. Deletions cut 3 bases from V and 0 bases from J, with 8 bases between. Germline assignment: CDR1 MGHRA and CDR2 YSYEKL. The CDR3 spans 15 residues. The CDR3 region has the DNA TGCGCCAGCAGCCAGCTGGCTGCAACTAATGAAAAACTGTTTTTT. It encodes CASSQLAATNEKLFF.